This T cell receptor (beta chain) was captured by sequencing in a study of cytomegalovirus exposure and HLA in healthy donors. Findings and caveats of the study: V- and J-gene trimming of TCR beta was linked (in a later analysis) to a missense DCLRE1C variant.

The PCR ran on 60 Vbeta and 13 Jbeta primers. Sequenced by immunoSEQ multiplex PCR; TCRdb stores in-frame clones only, minus some. The table shows over 45,000 clones, with 81% occurring only once. Trimming cost V 1 base and J 3 bases, with 14 bases left between them. There are 16 residues in the CDR3. The germline V gene encodes CDR1 SEHNR and CDR2 FQNEAQ (reference sequence). On this clone itself: Antigen: not known.

The source of this sequence is a boy younger than 18 in good health and CMV-seropositive. The chain recombines TRBV7-9 with TRBJ2-3, with D perhaps matching TRBD1 (7 bases). The sample comprised PBMCs. The CDR3 bases are TGTGCCAGCAGCTTAGGGTCAGGGGGGAGGACAGATACGCAGTATTTT. Translation: CASSLGSGGRTDTQYF. The whole variable domain, filled in from reference TRBV7-9 and TRBJ2-3, reads DTGVSQNPRHKITKRGQNVTFRCDPISEHNRLYWYRQTLGQGPEFLTYFQNEAQLEKSRLLSDRFSAERPKGSFSTLEIQRTEQGDSAMYLCASSLGSGGRTDTQYFGPGTRLTVL.